Presented here are 14 T cell receptor beta chains from one specimen sequenced in a study of blood T cells in healthy people across ages. For the second PCR, which ran for about 6 to 11 cycles, a sample-barcoded 5' primer and a J-beta primer mix were used. TCRdb reprocessed the 5' RACE reads via MiXCR and lists one record per CDR3 protein. The sample records 750,000 or so distinct CDR3 sequences, just under 25% being singletons. The same sample was also studied in work on T cells of mothers and their children.

Sequencing was carried out using blood. The origin of the receptors is a boy between 10 and 17 years old in good health.

This clonotype has a handful of counts. The V and J genes are TRBV23-1 and TRBJ2-7, with D possibly being TRBD1 (5 bases). TRBV23-1 is marked as an open reading frame, function uncertain. The CDR3 sequence is 14 residues long. The V end was cut by 8 bases, the J end by 4 bases, with 18 bases between. CDR3: CASPVQVYSYEQYF. The CDR3 DNA reads TGCGCCAGCCCGGTACAGGTTTACAGTTACGAGCAGTACTTC.

The chain has TRBV15 and TRBJ1-1, with D unclear. V shed 0 bases and J shed 4 bases, with 3 bases lying between them. Per the germline V gene, CDR1 is LNHNV and CDR2 is YYDKDF (reference sequence). This CDR3 is 12 amino acids long. The CDR3 is CATSRDATEAFF. CDR3 sequence (DNA): TGTGCCACCAGCAGAGACGCCACTGAAGCTTTCTTT.

The chain recombines TRBV15 with TRBJ1-3, with unresolved D. Germline values: CDR1 LNHNV, CDR2 YYDKDF (reference sequence). The CDR3 length is 13 residues. V was pared by 2 bases and J by 4 bases, with 6 bases between. The CDR3 spells CATSRIRGNTIYF. CDR3 DNA sequence: TGTGCCACCAGCAGAATACGGGGAAACACCATATATTTT.

This clonotype has a count of ten or more. The chain couples TRBV5-6 to TRBJ1-4; D is ambiguous. V lost 5 bases and J 4 bases, leaving 6 bases between the germline ends. The CDR3 contains 12 residues. In germline, CDR1 is SGHDT, CDR2 YYEEEE. The CDR3 is CASSSINEKLFF. The DNA for the CDR3 is TGTGCCAGCAGTTCGATTAATGAAAAACTGTTTTTT.

There are a few counts of this clonotype. The V call is TRBV19, the J call TRBJ2-5; D call uncertain. The CDR3 is made up of 14 amino acids. In germline, CDR1 is LNHDA, CDR2 SQIVND (reference sequence). Trimming removed 6 bases from V and 1 base from J, with 12 bases in between. The chain's CDR3 is CASSVLSLQETQYF. The CDR3 nucleotides read TGTGCCAGTAGCGTCCTAAGCCTCCAAGAGACCCAGTACTTC. Complete variable domain (other parts from reference TRBV19 and TRBJ2-5): DGGITQSPKYLFRKEGQNVTLSCEQNLNHDAMYWYRQDPGQGLRLIYYSQIVNDFQKGDIAEGYSVSREKKESFPLTVTSAQKNPTAFYLCASSVLSLQETQYFGPGTRLLVL.

This clonotype was seen a handful of times. J is TRBJ2-7 and V is TRBV29-1, with 7 bases matching TRBD1. This CDR3 is 14 amino acids long. Germline CDR1 SQVTM, CDR2 ANQGSEA. The ends lost 3 bases at V and 2 bases at J; junction bases unmatched: 7. CDR3 amino acids: CSVDGQGDPYEQYF. CDR3 sequence (DNA): TGCAGCGTTGACGGGCAGGGGGATCCCTACGAGCAGTACTTC.

The chain couples TRBV7-9 to TRBJ1-4; no clear D. Trimming stripped 1 base from V and 7 bases from J, with 4 bases between. Germline V gene sequence: CDR1 SEHNR, CDR2 FQNEAQ (reference sequence). The length of the CDR3 is 12 residues. CDR3 in amino acids: CASSLVAEKLFF. The DNA of the CDR3 is TGTGCCAGCAGCTTAGTCGCTGAAAAACTGTTTTTT.

This clonotype was seen a handful of times. The chain employs TRBV4-3 and TRBJ2-5; D possibly uses TRBD1 or TRBD2 (7 bases each). CDR1 LGHNA and CDR2 YSLEER come from the germline V gene. CDR3 length: 19 amino acids. V was cut by 1 base and J by 4 bases, with 25 bases left in between. The DNA of the CDR3 is TGCGCCAGCAGCCAAGTAGAGTTGGAGAGAGACAGGGAGGGAGAGACCCAGTACTTC. Amino acids: CASSQVELERDREGETQYF.

The chain recombines TRBV19 with TRBJ1-2, with D possibly matching TRBD1 (5 bases). Trimming stripped 4 bases from V and 1 base from J, with 10 bases between. In germline, CDR1 is LNHDA, CDR2 SQIVND (reference sequence). This CDR3 has 14 amino acids. The chain's CDR3 is CASSNQGGNYGYTF. CDR3 DNA sequence: TGTGCCAGTAGTAACCAGGGAGGTAACTATGGCTACACCTTC.

V and J are TRBV9 and TRBJ2-2; 9 nucleotides match TRBD2. From germline, CDR1 is SGDLS and CDR2 YYNGEE. V was pared by 0 bases and J by 4 bases, with 10 bases of the junction left unmatched. CDR3 length: 18 amino acids. The CDR3 sequence is CASSVEGSGGTSTGELFF. CDR3 nucleotide sequence: TGTGCCAGCAGCGTAGAGGGTAGCGGGGGTACATCCACCGGGGAGCTGTTTTTT.

The V and J genes are TRBV28 and TRBJ2-5; TRBD2 matches at 7 bases. The J call is uncertain, as TRBJ2-1 better fits the DNA end. Per the germline V gene, CDR1 is MDHEN and CDR2 is SYDVKM. The CDR3 is 16 amino acids. CDR3 coding DNA: TGTGCCAGCAGATTCTCGGAGGCGGGAGCTCGCAATGAGCAGTTCTTC. It yields the protein CASRFSEAGARNEQFF.

The rearrangement uses TRBV20-1 and TRBJ1-1; D call uncertain. The CDR3 consists of 14 residues. CDR1 and CDR2 from the germline V gene are DFQATT and SNEGSKA (reference sequence). Trimming pared 5 bases from V and 0 bases from J, leaving 13 bases between. The CDR3 DNA sequence: TGCAGTGCTCCTAGCGTGGCCGTGAACACTGAAGCTTTCTTT. Protein product: CSAPSVAVNTEAFF.

This clonotype was counted between two and nine times. Mismatch with germline at one junction end may stem from a read error. The chain carries TRBV29-1 and TRBJ1-4; D unresolved. The germline CDR1 and CDR2 sequences are SQVTM and ANQGSEA. CDR3 length: 12 residues. The CDR3 sequence is CGVRKDHEKLFF. CDR3 in DNA: TGCGGCGTGCGGAAGGACCATGAAAAACTGTTTTTT.

The V call is TRBV7-3, the J call TRBJ2-3; unclear D gene. The germline V and J ends were trimmed by 5 bases and 3 bases, with 15 bases remaining between them. Germline lookup yields CDR1 SGHTA and CDR2 FQGTGA. The CDR3 is 15 residues long. For the CDR3, the DNA is TGTGCCAGCAGCCTGGAAGATCGCGGAACAGATACGCAGTATTTT. Translating gives CASSLEDRGTDTQYF. The full variable domain, in which reference TRBV7-3 and TRBJ2-3 provide the parts outside the CDR3, is GAGVSQTPSNKVTEKGKYVELRCDPISGHTALYWYRQSLGQGPEFLIYFQGTGAADDSGLPNDRFFAVRPEGSVSTLKIQRTERGDSAVYLCASSLEDRGTDTQYFGPGTRLTVL.